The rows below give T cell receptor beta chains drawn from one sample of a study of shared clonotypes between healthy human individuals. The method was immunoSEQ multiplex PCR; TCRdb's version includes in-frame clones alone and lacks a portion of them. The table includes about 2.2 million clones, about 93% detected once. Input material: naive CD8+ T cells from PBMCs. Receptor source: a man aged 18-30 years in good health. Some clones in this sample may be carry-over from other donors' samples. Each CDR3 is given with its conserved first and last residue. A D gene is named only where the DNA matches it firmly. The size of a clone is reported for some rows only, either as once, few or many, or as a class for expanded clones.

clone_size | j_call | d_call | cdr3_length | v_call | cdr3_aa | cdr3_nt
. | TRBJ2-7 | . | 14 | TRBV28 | CASSHMTEGYEQYF | TGTGCCAGCAGCCATATGACCGAGGGGTACGAGCAGTACTTC
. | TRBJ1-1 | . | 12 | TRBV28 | CASSFSGSEAFF | TGTGCCAGCAGTTTCTCCGGGAGTGAAGCTTTCTTT
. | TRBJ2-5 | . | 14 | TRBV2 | CASRGRGSGETQYF | TGTGCCAGCAGGGGAAGGGGGAGTGGTGAGACCCAGTACTTC
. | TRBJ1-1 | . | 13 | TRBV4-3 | CASSHHMNTEAFF | TGCGCCAGCAGCCACCATATGAACACTGAAGCTTTCTTT
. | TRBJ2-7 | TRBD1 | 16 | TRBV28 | CACDQEQGLSSYEQYF | TGTGCCTGCGATCAGGAACAGGGGCTGAGCTCCTACGAGCAGTACTTC
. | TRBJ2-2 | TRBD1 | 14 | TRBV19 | CASSWQGDTGELFF | TGTGCCAGTAGTTGGCAGGGGGACACCGGGGAGCTGTTTTTT
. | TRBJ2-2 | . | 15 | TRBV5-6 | CASSPRYMNTGELFF | TGTGCCAGCAGCCCGCGATACATGAACACCGGGGAGCTGTTTTTT
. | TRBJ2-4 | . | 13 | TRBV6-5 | CASSQEGKNIQYF | TGTGCCAGCAGCCAGGAGGGCAAAAACATTCAGTACTTC
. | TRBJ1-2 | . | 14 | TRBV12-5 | CASGGGRGNDGYTF | TGTGCTAGTGGAGGAGGCAGGGGAAACGATGGCTACACCTTC
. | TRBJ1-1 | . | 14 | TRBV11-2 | CASSLGWGNTEAFF | TGTGCCAGCAGCTTAGGATGGGGGAACACTGAAGCTTTCTTT
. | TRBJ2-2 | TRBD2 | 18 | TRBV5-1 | CASSSSLRLAGGTGELFF | TGCGCCAGCAGCTCATCCCTCAGACTAGCGGGAGGTACCGGGGAGCTGTTTTTT
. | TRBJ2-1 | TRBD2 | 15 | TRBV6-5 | CASSYSAGGQEEQFF | TGTGCCAGCAGTTACTCGGCGGGAGGGCAGGAGGAGCAGTTCTTC
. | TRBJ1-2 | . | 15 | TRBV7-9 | CASSLIFTGNYGYTF | TGTGCCAGCAGCTTAATATTTACAGGGAACTATGGCTACACCTTC
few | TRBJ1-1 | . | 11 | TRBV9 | CASSVVTEAFF | TGTGCCAGCAGCGTAGTCACTGAAGCTTTCTTT
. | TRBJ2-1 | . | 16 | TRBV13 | CASSSPWDPSYNEQFF | TGTGCCAGCAGCTCCCCCTGGGACCCCTCCTACAATGAGCAGTTCTTC
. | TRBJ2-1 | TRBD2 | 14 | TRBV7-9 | CASSSASGYNEQFF | TGTGCCAGCAGCTCCGCTAGCGGCTACAATGAGCAGTTCTTC
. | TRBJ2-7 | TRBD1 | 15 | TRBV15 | CATSRGDVTGVVEYF | TGTGCCACCAGCAGGGGGGACGTTACAGGGGTGGTGGAGTACTTC
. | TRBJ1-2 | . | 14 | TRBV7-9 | CASSLVDRNYGYTF | TGTGCCAGCAGCTTAGTGGACAGAAACTATGGCTACACCTTC
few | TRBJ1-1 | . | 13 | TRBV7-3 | CASSLRSNTEAFF | TGTGCCAGCAGCTTAAGATCCAACACTGAAGCTTTCTTT
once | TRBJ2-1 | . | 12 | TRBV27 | CASTSSYNEQFF | TGTGCCAGCACCAGCTCCTACAATGAGCAGTTCTTC
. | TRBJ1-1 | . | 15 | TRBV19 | CASSLFTGMNTEAFF | TGTGCCAGTAGCTTATTTACGGGAATGAACACTGAAGCTTTCTTT
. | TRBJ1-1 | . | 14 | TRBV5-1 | CASSLVGANTEAFF | TGCGCCAGCAGCTTGGTAGGTGCGAACACTGAAGCTTTCTTT
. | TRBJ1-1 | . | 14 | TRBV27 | CASSLEGGTTEAFF | TGTGCCAGCAGTTTGGAGGGCGGTACGACTGAAGCTTTCTTT
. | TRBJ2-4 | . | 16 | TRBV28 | CASSLSPRGSKNIQYF | TGTGCCAGCAGTTTATCCCCCCGAGGCTCCAAAAACATTCAGTACTTC
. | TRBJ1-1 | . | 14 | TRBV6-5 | CASYRTDFNSEAFF | TGTGCCAGCTACCGGACAGACTTCAACAGTGAAGCTTTCTTT
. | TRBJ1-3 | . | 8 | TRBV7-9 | CASSLEDF | TGTGCCAGCAGCTTAGAGGATTTT
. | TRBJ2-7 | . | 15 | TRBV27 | CASRIDSHSTYEQYF | TGTGCCAGCAGGATAGACTCTCACAGCACCTACGAGCAGTACTTC
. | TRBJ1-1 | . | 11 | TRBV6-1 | CASSFGNEAFF | TGTGCCAGCAGCTTCGGTAATGAAGCTTTCTTT
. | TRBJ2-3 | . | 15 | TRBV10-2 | CATSLGGLSTDTQYF | TGCGCCACCTCCCTCGGGGGGCTCAGCACAGATACGCAGTATTTT
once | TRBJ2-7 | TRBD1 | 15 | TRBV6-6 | CASSYETSQGAEQYF | TGTGCCAGCAGTTACGAGACGAGTCAGGGGGCAGAGCAGTACTTC
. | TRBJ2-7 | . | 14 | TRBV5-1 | CASSLYGQSYEQYF | TGCGCCAGCAGCTTGTACGGACAATCCTACGAGCAGTACTTC
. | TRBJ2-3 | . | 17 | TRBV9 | CASSVHFPTGSTDTQYF | TGTGCCAGCAGCGTACATTTCCCGACAGGAAGCACAGATACGCAGTATTTT